The sequence of this TCR beta chain was determined in a study of T cells in Graves' hyperthyroidism and ophthalmopathy. The CDR3 runs to 15 residues. V gave up 6 bases and J gave up 1 base; unmatched junction bases: 7. Amplification targeted TCR beta CDR3 regions from RNA transcripts. First-round RT-PCR targeting the TCR CDR3 was performed with the HTBI primer set. TCRdb reprocessed the multiplex PCR reads via MiXCR and lists one record per CDR3 protein. This sample has some 500,000 distinct CDR3 sequences, with roughly a quarter found just once. A roughly 10 ml volume of fresh peripheral blood provided the PBMCs.

The chain joins TRBV12-3 or TRBV12-4 to TRBJ2-7; TRBD2 matches 9 bases. The sequence came from a woman aged 30 to 39 with Graves' ophthalmopathy. Sequencing was performed on blood. CDR3 loop: CASSQTSGWSYEQYF. CDR3 nucleotide sequence: TGTGCCAGCAGCCAGACTAGCGGTTGGTCCTACGAGCAGTACTTC.